This T cell receptor (beta chain) was identified during a study of blood T cell repertoires in COVID-19. The method was immunoSEQ multiplex PCR; TCRdb's version includes in-frame clones alone and lacks a portion of them. The sample gives a few hundred thousand clones, approximately 84% of which show up once; about 6.2% is in the top ten. In assigning cohorts, the study relied on participant-reported clinical history. Germline V gives CDR1 ENHRY, CDR2 SYGVKD. J gave up 1 base and V 3 bases, and 6 bases lay outside the gene matches. The CDR3 runs to 17 residues. The clonotype comes from a woman in her forties or fifties who had been exposed to COVID-19. The V and J genes are TRBV10-3 and TRBJ2-3; 11 nucleotides align to TRBD2. The specimen was PBMCs or T cells enriched from blood (not recorded which). The CDR3, as DNA: TGTGCCATCAGTGACCCTGGGACTAGCGGAGGCACAGATACGCAGTATTTT. Translation: CAISDPGTSGGTDTQYF.